Listed below are T cell receptor beta chains from one sample, sequenced in a study of T cells in Graves' hyperthyroidism and ophthalmopathy. TCRdb independently ran MiXCR on the multiplex PCR reads; one entry per CDR3 protein. The profile shows approximately 620,000 distinct CDR3 sequences, 15% to 20% of them singletons. Sequences were obtained from blood. These receptors were taken from a woman in her forties with Graves' ophthalmopathy. The CDR3 runs from the conserved cysteine through the conserved F or W. The D gene is left open where the match is weak. Only part of the rows carry a size: once, few, many, or a class if the clone is expanded.

d_call | j_call | clone_size | v_call | cdr3_nt | cdr3_aa
TRBD1 | TRBJ2-2 | few | TRBV18 | TGTGCCAGCTCCCGGGGACAGGTCTCCTACACCGGGGAGCTGTTTTTT | CASSRGQVSYTGELFF
. | TRBJ1-4 | few | TRBV6-9 | TGTGCCAGCAGTTCCGGAAGAACGATGGGGGATCCTAATGAAAAACTGTTTTTT | CASSSGRTMGDPNEKLFF
TRBD1 | TRBJ2-1 | . | TRBV10-3 | TGTGCCACCGCCCGACAGGGGTGGATGGATGAGCAGTTCTTC | CATARQGWMDEQFF
TRBD2 | TRBJ2-5 | many | TRBV30 | TGTAGCAGCGGGAGGGCCGAAGAGACCCAGTACTTC | CSSGRAEETQYF
TRBD2 | TRBJ2-3 | many | TRBV20-1 | TGCAGTGCTAGGGAACTAGCGGGAGGTCAAGATACGCAGTATTTT | CSARELAGGQDTQYF
TRBD1 | TRBJ1-2 | many | TRBV28 | TGTGCCAGCAGAACCGGGACAGGGTTCCATGGCTACACCTTC | CASRTGTGFHGYTF
. | TRBJ1-6 | few | TRBV9 | TGTGCCAGCAGCGTAGTCGGTGCGGGTGTTTCACCCCTCCACTTT | CASSVVGAGVSPLHF
TRBD2 | TRBJ2-3 | many | TRBV5-8 | TGTGCCAGCAGCTTGAGGCTAGCGGAGAGCACAGATACGCAGTATTTT | CASSLRLAESTDTQYF
. | TRBJ1-4 | many | TRBV3-1 | TGTGCCAGCAGCCAAGGGACCGCAAATGAAAAACTGTTTTTT | CASSQGTANEKLFF
. | TRBJ2-6 | . | TRBV6-1 | TGTGCCAGCAGTGCCGCTACAGGGACGGCCAACGTCCTGACTTTC | CASSAATGTANVLTF
TRBD1 | TRBJ1-5 | many | TRBV28 | TGTGCCAGCAGCGAAAGGTCGCCGGGACAGGGGTATAGCAATCAGCCCCAGCATTTT | CASSERSPGQGYSNQPQHF
. | TRBJ2-7 | . | TRBV20-1 | TGCAGTGCTAGAGATGTTCGGGGGCGGGATGCCTACGAGCAGTACTTC | CSARDVRGRDAYEQYF
TRBD1 | TRBJ1-2 | many | TRBV30 | TGTGCCTGGGGGGATACAGGGGGCCCTGGCTACACCTTC | CAWGDTGGPGYTF
. | TRBJ2-1 | . | TRBV6-1 | TGTGCCAGCAGCGCCGGTCAGTTCTTC | CASSAGQFF
TRBD2 | TRBJ2-1 | . | TRBV20-1 | TGCAGTGCTCGGGACTACCGCAACAATGAGCAGTTCTTC | CSARDYRNNEQFF
TRBD1 | TRBJ1-1 | many | TRBV30 | TGTGCCTGGAGTGGGGACAGGGTTACTGAAGCTTTCTTT | CAWSGDRVTEAFF